This T cell receptor (beta chain) stems from a study of CD8 T cells in ankylosing spondylitis. V shed 2 bases and J shed 4 bases, with 3 bases lying between them. The CDR3 sequence is 13 residues long. CDR1 is SEHNR, CDR2 FQNEAQ, per germline (reference sequence). Each CDR3 protein gets one entry after TCRdb re-called the 5' RACE reads with MiXCR. The data show about 240,000 distinct CDR3 sequences, about 10% seen once. Sequencing was performed on blood, either unsorted or a sorted T cell fraction (not recorded which). The TCR originated in a male donor with ankylosing spondylitis or in good health (not recorded which). This chain uses TRBV7-9 with TRBJ2-6; D gene uncertain. CDR3 sequence (DNA): TGTGCCAGCAGCTTAATCGGGGCCAACGTCCTGACTTTC. This sequence encodes CASSLIGANVLTF. Together with reference TRBV7-9 and TRBJ2-6, the CDR3 gives the full variable domain: DTGVSQNPRHKITKRGQNVTFRCDPISEHNRLYWYRQTLGQGPEFLTYFQNEAQLEKSRLLSDRFSAERPKGSFSTLEIQRTEQGDSAMYLCASSLIGANVLTFGAGSRLTVL.